What follows are 12 T cell receptor beta chains derived from one specimen sequenced in a study of monozygotic twins with inflammatory bowel disease. TCRdb re-called the 5' RACE reads; one entry per CDR3 protein, DNA not given. With about 380,000 distinct CDR3 sequences in the sample, the ten largest clones hold just over 2.5%. Sequences were obtained from blood. The receptor source for this set is a human donor with ulcerative colitis or Crohn's disease, or a healthy co-twin of an affected twin (not recorded which).

J is TRBJ2-2 and V is TRBV12-3 or TRBV12-4; as DNA is missing, the TRBD1 call by TCRdb cannot be tested. The CDR3 spans 15 residues. CDR3 amino acids: CASSRQGANTGELFF.

V and J are TRBV11-2 and TRBJ1-4. CDR1 and CDR2 (germline): SGHAT, FQNNGV. The CDR3 is made up of 17 amino acids. CDR3 in amino acids: CASSLDFRRVANEKLFF.

V is TRBV15 and J is TRBJ1-1; the TCRdb D gene call, TRBD1, has no DNA to confirm it. CDR1 is LNHNV, CDR2 YYDKDF, per germline (reference sequence). This CDR3 comprises 18 residues. This CDR3 reads CATSRVGKSGTLGAEAFF.

The chain links TRBV20-1 to TRBJ1-2; with no DNA, the TCRdb D assignment of TRBD1 cannot be verified. The CDR3 runs 13 residues. CDR1 DFQATT and CDR2 SNEGSKA come from the germline V gene (reference sequence). CDR3 in amino acids: CSASGDRSYGYTF.

This rearrangement joins TRBV7-2 to TRBJ2-1; the D call of TRBD1 rests on TCRdb alone, since no DNA is present to check it. Germline values: CDR1 SGHTA, CDR2 FQGNSA. CDR3 length equals 15 residues. CDR3 in amino acids: CASSSGTATYNEQFF.

This chain connects TRBV6-1 to TRBJ2-3; as DNA is missing, the TRBD1 call by TCRdb cannot be tested. The CDR3 totals 18 residues. Germline V lookup: CDR1 MNHNS, CDR2 SASEGT. This CDR3 is CASSIRAGAGGYTDTQYF.

The chain couples TRBV6-2 or TRBV6-3 to TRBJ2-3; TCRdb's D call, TRBD1, is unchecked because there is no DNA. The germline V gene encodes CDR1 MNHEY and CDR2 SVGEGT. This CDR3 region has 15 residues. CDR3 sequence reads: CASSQGQIYTDTQYF.

V is TRBV6-5 and J is TRBJ2-7; without DNA, the TCRdb call of TRBD2 cannot be checked. There are 16 residues in the CDR3. Germline assignment: CDR1 MNHEY and CDR2 SVGAGI. CDR3 amino acids: CASSYLRLASPYEQYF.

This chain joins TRBV27 and TRBJ1-1; TCRdb selects TRBD1, and the lack of DNA leaves this call unchecked. CDR3 length: 14 amino acids. CDR1 and CDR2 (germline): MNHEY, SMNVEV (reference sequence). The chain's CDR3 is CASRWTGVNTEAFF.

V usage is TRBV9 and J usage is TRBJ2-1; without DNA, the TCRdb call of TRBD2 cannot be checked. The germline CDR1 and CDR2 sequences are SGDLS and YYNGEE. The CDR3 sequence is 14 residues long. CDR3 sequence reads: CASSASAVYNEQFF.

This chain links TRBV7-2 with TRBJ1-1; TCRdb designates TRBD1, a call that cannot be tested without DNA. The CDR3 has 16 amino acids. Germline-derived CDR1 and CDR2 are SGHTA and FQGNSA. The chain's CDR3 is CASSPPRGLGVTEAFF.

The V and J genes are TRBV5-1 and TRBJ2-5. CDR3 size: 14 residues. The germline V gene encodes CDR1 SGHRS and CDR2 YFSETQ. The CDR3 loop reads CASSLRSFGETQYF.